A selection of T cell receptor beta chains follows, all from one sample in a study of T cells expressing NK-cell markers. TCRdb reprocessed the 5' RACE reads, with one entry per CDR3 protein and no DNA. The clone table shows about 300,000 distinct CDR3 sequences, with the ten largest holding about 4.2%. The material sequenced was blood T cells: a sorted CD56 or NKG2C T cell subset, CD4+ or CD8+ T cells, or bulk PBMC T cells (not recorded which). All receptors derive from a woman between 18 and 70 years old in good health. Both conserved end residues are part of each CDR3. Fields, in order: V gene, J gene, CDR3 protein.

TRBV7-7	TRBJ2-2	CASATGVFGAGELFF
TRBV24-1	TRBJ2-2	CATSDLGLAGGTNTGELFF
TRBV11-2	TRBJ2-3	CASSLWGLVTPGDTQYF
TRBV6-1	TRBJ2-6	CASYSGLYSGANVLTF
TRBV27	TRBJ1-6	CASSLGYRGNSPLHF
TRBV4-2	TRBJ2-5	CASSQEGSPEETQYF
TRBV7-9	TRBJ1-1	CASSLVSVGWPFF
TRBV18	TRBJ2-5	CASSLRTSGGGETQYF
TRBV20-1	TRBJ1-2	CSARRDSGGYNF
TRBV20-1	TRBJ1-1	CSAPTGRGTEAFF
TRBV7-7	TRBJ2-2	CASSSSGRANTGELFF
TRBV2	TRBJ2-3	CASSEAGGTDTQYF
TRBV29-1	TRBJ2-5	CSVVAGSVETQYF
TRBV24-1	TRBJ1-5	CATSDPRQGDQPQHF
TRBV5-1	TRBJ1-2	CASSLEGGTVNYGYTF
TRBV4-3	TRBJ2-3	CASSQEEGSGGIEQYF
TRBV5-1	TRBJ1-2	CASSLSVQGWLAGGYTF
TRBV12-3/TRBV12-4	TRBJ2-3	CASSFLGDTQYF
TRBV15	TRBJ2-3	CATSSQEGYTDTQYF
TRBV20-1	TRBJ2-5	CSAPTGLVGETQYF
TRBV12-3/TRBV12-4	TRBJ2-3	CASLSRVADTQYF
TRBV19	TRBJ2-3	CASTLRGSTDTQYF
TRBV7-2	TRBJ2-3	CASSLYGGVSTDTQYF
TRBV6-4	TRBJ2-3	CASSDSVAGGPDTQYF
TRBV5-6	TRBJ2-1	CASSLSLGSGMYNEQFF